The 28 T cell receptor beta chains reported below all come from one sample, sequenced in a study of blood T cells in healthy people across ages. The second PCR ran about 6 to 12 cycles with a sample-barcoded 5' primer and J-beta primers. MiXCR, run by TCRdb on the 5' RACE reads, gives a single entry per CDR3 protein. Seen here are roughly 860,000 distinct CDR3 sequences, less than 80% observed once, and the top ten hold 25% to 35%. Sequencing was carried out using blood. The origin of the receptors is a man in his thirties or forties in good health.

The CDR3 region is CASSPHAAKNIQYF. DNA for the CDR3: TGTGCCAGCAGCCCTCATGCGGCCAAAAACATTCAGTACTTC. The V call is TRBV14, the J call TRBJ2-4; D unclear. The CDR3 extends over 14 amino acids. Trimming removed 4 bases at V and 1 base at J, with 8 bases between. Germline V gene data show CDR1 as SGHDN and CDR2 as FVKESK.

CDR3 loop: CSVEDREENYGYTF. As DNA, the CDR3 is TGCAGCGTTGAAGACAGGGAGGAAAACTATGGCTACACCTTC. The chain uses TRBV29-1 and TRBJ1-2; a possible D gene is TRBD1 (5 bases). Germline V lookup: CDR1 SQVTM, CDR2 ANQGSEA. This CDR3 is built from 14 residues. V was cut by 0 bases and J by 2 bases, with 10 bases left in between.

As concerns this clonotype: One end of the junction is discordant with germline, which a read error may explain. The J gene is TRBJ2-4, the V gene TRBV5-5; perhaps TRBD1 as D (5 bases). The CDR3 is made up of 13 amino acids. Germline V gene data show CDR1 as SGHKS and CDR2 as YYEKEE (reference sequence). CDR3 nucleotide sequence: TGTGCCAGCAGCTTGGCAGGGCAAAACGTTCAGTACTTC. This gives the protein CASSLAGQNVQYF.

The V gene is TRBV9, the J gene TRBJ1-2, with a possible D match to TRBD1 (6 bases). The germline V and J ends were trimmed by 0 bases and 0 bases, with 12 bases remaining between them. The CDR3 has 16 amino acids. Germline V gives CDR1 SGDLS, CDR2 YYNGEE. CDR3 in DNA: TGTGCCAGCAGCGTAGCGCGGTGGACAGCTAACTATGGCTACACCTTC. It encodes CASSVARWTANYGYTF. Drawing the rest from reference TRBV9 and TRBJ1-2, the complete variable domain is DSGVTQTPKHLITATGQRVTLRCSPRSGDLSVYWYQQSLDQGLQFLIQYYNGEERAKGNILERFSAQQFPDLHSELNLSSLELGDSALYFCASSVARWTANYGYTFGSGTRLTVV.

This clonotype was observed a handful of times. The chain employs TRBV3-1 and TRBJ1-2, with D maybe TRBD1 (5 bases). The CDR3 sequence is 13 residues long. With 0 bases removed from V and 8 bases from J, the gap between germline ends came to 10 bases. Per the germline V gene, CDR1 is LGHDT and CDR2 is YNNKEL (reference sequence). The CDR3 DNA reads as TGTGCCAGCAGCCAAGATGCAGGGCGAGGCTACACCTTC. It yields the protein CASSQDAGRGYTF. Full variable domain (outside the CDR3, taken from reference TRBV3-1 and TRBJ1-2): DTAVSQTPKYLVTQMGNDKSIKCEQNLGHDTMYWYKQDSKKFLKIMFSYNNKELIINETVPNRFSPKSPDKAHLNLHINSLELGDSAVYFCASSQDAGRGYTFGSGTRLTVV.

The CDR3 DNA follows: TGTGCCAGCAGCCCCCAGGCGGGACAGGGGAACAATGAGCAGTTCTTC. Its translation: CASSPQAGQGNNEQFF. The rearrangement joins TRBV12-3 or TRBV12-4 to TRBJ2-1; 10 bases agree with TRBD1. V was pared by 6 bases and J by 5 bases, with 10 bases of the junction left unmatched. The CDR3 is 16 amino acids.

The genes are TRBV4-1 and TRBJ2-7; D is unresolved. V lost 1 base, J lost 0 bases, and 7 bases lay in between. The CDR3 spans 14 residues. Germline CDR1 MGHRA, CDR2 YSYEKL. CDR3 bases: TGCGCCAGCAGCCAAGCCCCGTTCTCCTACGAGCAGTACTTC. Translating gives CASSQAPFSYEQYF.

The chain links TRBV7-8 to TRBJ2-5; a weak D match, TRBD2 (6 bases). The CDR3 is made up of 14 amino acids. Trimming left V 6 bases short and J 4 bases short, with 15 bases between. Looked up from germline, CDR1 is SGHVS and CDR2 is FQNEAQ. CDR3 region: CASSPIGGGETQYF. The DNA of the CDR3 is TGTGCCAGCAGTCCCATCGGGGGAGGAGAGACCCAGTACTTC.

The J gene is TRBJ2-4, the V gene TRBV4-1, with 8 bases fitting TRBD1. The J call may be mistaken, given a closer DNA end match to TRBJ2-7. Germline V lookup: CDR1 MGHRA, CDR2 YSYEKL. There are 15 residues in the CDR3. Here the CDR3 reads CASSQVFDRGYEQYF. In DNA form, the CDR3 reads TGCGCCAGCAGCCAAGTGTTCGACAGGGGCTACGAGCAGTACTTC.

The V and J genes are TRBV20-1 and TRBJ2-1, with TRBD1 identical over 10 bases. Germline CDR1 reads DFQATT; CDR2 reads SNEGSKA (reference sequence). V was clipped by 6 bases and J by 9 bases; unmatched bases: 11. The CDR3 has 14 residues. The CDR3 loop is CSAPLTGGMGEQFF. CDR3 in DNA: TGCAGTGCACCCTTGACAGGGGGCATGGGTGAGCAGTTCTTC.

V and J are TRBV4-3 and TRBJ2-5; tentatively, D is TRBD1 or TRBD2 (5 bases each). From germline, CDR1 is LGHNA and CDR2 YSLEER. V was shortened by 2 bases and J by 3 bases, with 13 bases between the two germline ends. The CDR3 is 15 amino acids. The CDR3 spells CASSQFGTPKETQYF. The CDR3, as DNA: TGCGCCAGCAGCCAATTCGGGACGCCAAAAGAGACCCAGTACTTC.

This clonotype appeared a single time. J is TRBJ2-4 and V is TRBV10-3; 10 bases are shared with TRBD2. The CDR3 covers 15 residues. The ends lost 5 bases at V and 12 bases at J; junction bases unmatched: 13. Germline-derived CDR1 and CDR2 are ENHRY and SYGVKD. The CDR3 spells CAISITGTSVDDQYF. For the CDR3, the DNA is TGTGCCATCAGTATAACCGGGACTAGCGTGGACGATCAGTACTTC.

This clonotype has just one count. CDR3 region: CASSIGRGPETQYF. The DNA of the CDR3 is TGTGCCAGCTCGATCGGAAGGGGCCCGGAGACCCAGTACTTC. The chain joins TRBV18 to TRBJ2-5; tentatively, D is TRBD1 (5 bases). There are 14 residues in the CDR3. V gave up 6 bases and J gave up 5 bases, with 16 bases separating them. Germline CDR1 is KGHSH and CDR2 is LQKENI.

The chain joins TRBV6-5 to TRBJ1-6; D not resolved. V lost 7 bases and J lost 10, with 11 bases in between. The CDR3 consists of 12 residues. The germline gives CDR1 MNHEY, CDR2 SVGAGI. The CDR3: CASNPRYSPLHF. The CDR3 nucleotides are TGTGCCAGCAATCCTCGGTACTCACCCCTCCACTTT.

The CDR3 DNA reads TGTGCCAGCAGCGTAGATGCGGGGCCCTACGAGCAGTACTTC. Its translation: CASSVDAGPYEQYF. The chain links TRBV9 to TRBJ2-7; tentative D call: TRBD2 (6 bases). CDR3 length: 14 residues. V lost 0 bases and J 2 bases, leaving 9 bases between the germline ends. Germline values: CDR1 SGDLS, CDR2 YYNGEE.

The genes are TRBV20-1 and TRBJ1-1, with 7 bases that match TRBD1. CDR1 DFQATT and CDR2 SNEGSKA come from the germline V gene (reference sequence). The trim removed 6 bases at V and 5 bases at J, leaving 9 bases unmatched. CDR3 length: 13 residues. CDR3 bases: TGCAGTGCCAGTACAGGGGTCTGGACTGAAGCTTTCTTT. This translates into CSASTGVWTEAFF.

CDR3 protein: CASSPGGGAAKNIQYF. As DNA, the CDR3 is TGTGCCAGCAGCCCCGGGGGGGGCGCAGCCAAAAACATTCAGTACTTC. The chain uses TRBV28 and TRBJ2-4, with 8 bases that match TRBD2. V was pared by 6 bases and J by 0 bases, with 7 bases of the junction left unmatched. The CDR3 loop spans 16 amino acids. CDR1 is MDHEN, CDR2 SYDVKM, per germline.

For this clonotype: A much larger clonotype is one base distant, so this may be a read error. The chain carries TRBV6-5 and TRBJ2-7, with D tentatively TRBD2 (6 bases). Germline values: CDR1 MNHEY, CDR2 SVGAGI. Between the trimmed V and J ends, which lost 1 base and 10 bases, there was a span of 20 bases. The CDR3 runs 15 residues. The CDR3 DNA sequence: TGTGCCAGCAGTTACTGGTCGGGGGAGGAAGAGGCCCAGTACTTC. Translation gives CASSYWSGEEEAQYF.

The V gene is TRBV10-3, the J gene TRBJ2-2; a weak D match, TRBD1 (6 bases). Germline lookup yields CDR1 ENHRY and CDR2 SYGVKD. V dropped 0 bases and J dropped 0 bases, with 14 bases sitting between them. The CDR3 loop spans 18 amino acids. CDR3 in DNA: TGTGCCATCAGTGAGTCGAGGGTAAGGGGGTCGAACACCGGGGAGCTGTTTTTT. This codes for CAISESRVRGSNTGELFF.

The chain joins TRBV29-1 to TRBJ2-3; the D gene is possibly TRBD2 (5 bases). CDR3 size: 14 residues. V lost 4 bases and J lost 0, with 11 bases in between. CDR1 SQVTM and CDR2 ANQGSEA come from the germline V gene. This CDR3 is CSVGFWESTDTQYF. The CDR3 nucleotides read TGCAGCGTTGGGTTCTGGGAGAGCACAGATACGCAGTATTTT.

The gene calls are TRBV18 and TRBJ2-2; D not certain. The CDR3 runs 13 residues. Deletions cut 6 bases from V and 4 bases from J, with 9 bases between. Germline V CDR1 and CDR2: KGHSH, LQKENI. CDR3 protein: CASSAVLTGELFF. CDR3 in DNA: TGTGCCAGCTCTGCGGTCCTCACCGGGGAGCTGTTTTTT.

The rearrangement uses TRBV14 and TRBJ1-2; possibly TRBD1 for D (5 bases). The CDR3 covers 15 residues. V lost 4 bases, J lost 4 bases, and 16 bases lay in between. Germline values: CDR1 SGHDN, CDR2 FVKESK. The chain's CDR3 is CASSPYDRSSYGYTF. CDR3 coding DNA: TGTGCCAGCAGCCCATATGACAGATCTTCCTATGGCTACACCTTC.

This chain joins TRBV25-1 and TRBJ1-1; D is undetermined. CDR1 MGHDK and CDR2 SYGVNS come from the germline V gene. Trimming took 1 base from V and 0 from J, leaving 12 bases between them. CDR3 size: 16 residues. For the CDR3, the DNA is TGTGCCAGCAGTGAATCGGTTTCCGGAATGAACACTGAAGCTTTCTTT. It translates to CASSESVSGMNTEAFF.

For this clonotype: This may stem from a read error, because a much larger clone lies one nucleotide away. This chain links TRBV2 with TRBJ1-6; the D is unclear. The CDR3 runs to 13 residues. The germline V gene encodes CDR1 SNHLY and CDR2 FYNNEI. Here the CDR3 reads CACSDIRNSPLHF. Here the CDR3 DNA reads TGTGCCTGCAGTGACATTCGAAATTCACCCCTCCACTTT. The whole variable domain, filled in from reference TRBV2 and TRBJ1-6, reads EPEVTQTPSHQVTQMGQEVILRCVPISNHLYFYWYRQILGQKVEFLVSFYNNEISEKSEIFDDQFSVERPDGSNFTLKIRSTKLEDSAMYFCACSDIRNSPLHFGNGTRLTVT.

This clonotype was seen many times. The CDR3 bases are TGCAGCGTTGATGGGACGCCCGCCTACGAGCAGTACTTC. It translates to CSVDGTPAYEQYF. The rearrangement joins TRBV29-1 to TRBJ2-7; perhaps D is TRBD1 or TRBD2 (5 bases each). The CDR3 has 13 residues. Per the germline V gene, CDR1 is SQVTM and CDR2 is ANQGSEA. Trimming removed 3 bases from V and 2 bases from J, with 11 bases in between.

This clonotype was observed a few times. This chain connects TRBV5-1 to TRBJ1-2, with 11 bases that match TRBD1. Germline assignment: CDR1 SGHRS and CDR2 YFSETQ. The J segment lost 5 bases and the V segment lost 4 bases, leaving 4 bases of the junction unmatched. The CDR3 contains 14 residues. CDR3 in DNA: TGCGCCAGCAGCACCGGACAGGGGGCATATGGCTACACCTTC. Protein: CASSTGQGAYGYTF.

This chain joins TRBV6-1 and TRBJ2-5, with D unresolved. The J call may be wrong; the DNA end is better matched by TRBJ2-7. The V gene's germline CDR1 is MNHNS and CDR2 SASEGT. The CDR3 is made up of 11 amino acids. CDR3: CASFHPYEQYF. The CDR3 nucleotides read TGTGCCAGCTTTCATCCCTACGAGCAGTACTTC.

V is TRBV14 and J is TRBJ2-7; D not certain. The CDR3 contains 15 residues. V dropped 4 bases and J dropped 0 bases, with 13 bases sitting between them. The germline CDR1 and CDR2 sequences are SGHDN and FVKESK. The CDR3 loop is CASSPFLGSSYEQYF. CDR3 DNA: TGTGCCAGCAGCCCCTTTCTTGGTAGCTCCTACGAGCAGTACTTC.